This TCR beta chain originates from a study of shared clonotypes between healthy human individuals. The overall study: The donors, two women and a few men, were aged 18 to 49. The study, taken as a whole, reports: Naive CD4 clonotype sharing across a handful of donors was about 5%. Large depth notwithstanding, sorted-subset sequencing proved incomplete by rarefaction.

There are 14 residues in the CDR3. The V gene lost 4 bases and the J gene lost 6 bases, with 13 bases spanning the gap. CDR1 SGHTA and CDR2 FQGNSA come from the germline V gene. Profiled with immunoSEQ multiplex PCR; TCRdb holds only in-frame clones, not every one. The sample holds 1,400,000 or so clones, around 98.5% seen once. For this clone: Its antigen is not identified.

V usage is TRBV7-2 and J usage is TRBJ2-1; D not resolved. The sequence was collected from a man younger than 40 in good health. The sequenced sample consisted of naive CD4+ T cells sorted from blood. Noted subset: CD45RA+ positively selected. CDR3 in DNA: TGTGCCAGCAGCTCCACACCCCGAGGCAATGAGCAGTTCTTC. Amino acids: CASSSTPRGNEQFF.